A single sample is the source of the 26 T cell receptor beta chains below, sequenced in a study of spatial heterogeneity in lung cancer. TCRdb itself ran the 5' RACE reads through MiXCR, one entry per CDR3 protein. The sample lists approximately 44,000 distinct CDR3 sequences; roughly an eighth were seen once. The time point was: sample taken at primary tumor resection. Sequenced material: PBMCs, taken at surgery. The receptor source for this set is a male donor with early-stage non-small cell lung cancer.

At least ten counts were recorded for this clonotype. J is TRBJ2-6 and V is TRBV10-3, with TRBD1 identical over 10 bases. Germline V lookup: CDR1 ENHRY, CDR2 SYGVKD. J lost 0 bases, V lost 9 bases, and 5 bases had no gene match. The CDR3 totals 16 residues. The CDR3 loop is CAIRQGAGSGANVLTF. The CDR3 region has the DNA TGTGCCATTCGACAGGGGGCCGGCTCTGGGGCCAACGTCCTGACTTTC.

This chain joins TRBV5-1 and TRBJ2-1, with 11 bases identical to TRBD2. This CDR3 comprises 16 residues. V lost 1 base to trimming and J lost 5 bases; unmatched junction nucleotides: 5. The germline V gene encodes CDR1 SGHRS and CDR2 YFSETQ. CDR3 region: CASSLFSGGAHNEQFF. CDR3 DNA sequence: TGCGCCAGCAGCTTGTTTAGCGGGGGGGCTCACAATGAGCAGTTCTTC.

This clonotype was counted many times. This chain joins TRBV11-2 and TRBJ2-4, with a tentative D call TRBD2 (6 bases). V was cut by 7 bases and J by 8 bases, with 9 bases left in between. CDR3 length equals 11 residues. From germline, CDR1 is SGHAT and CDR2 FQNNGV. The CDR3 region is CASTRRDIQYF. In DNA, the CDR3 is TGTGCCAGCACCAGGAGGGACATTCAGTACTTC.

This clonotype was found many times. The chain carries TRBV10-2 and TRBJ2-3, with 8 bases aligning to TRBD1. This CDR3 comprises 19 residues. CDR1 and CDR2 (germline): WSHSY, SAAADI. J was trimmed by 2 bases and V by 3 bases; bases with no gene match: 16. CDR3 coding DNA: TGCGCCAGCAGTGATCCGACTACCCGGACAGGGCCTTACACAGATACGCAGTATTTT. Protein: CASSDPTTRTGPYTDTQYF.

The V and J genes are TRBV28 and TRBJ2-7; D may be TRBD1 (6 bases). CDR3 length: 15 amino acids. With 5 bases removed from V and 0 bases from J, the gap between germline ends came to 14 bases. Germline V gene data show CDR1 as MDHEN and CDR2 as SYDVKM. This chain's CDR3 is CASSGTGQLSYEQYF. The CDR3 DNA reads TGTGCCAGCAGTGGAACAGGGCAACTCTCCTACGAGCAGTACTTC.

The chain joins TRBV27 to TRBJ2-1; a weak D match, TRBD1 (5 bases). Between the trimmed V and J ends, which lost 5 bases and 0 bases, there was a span of 11 bases. Germline V gene data show CDR1 as MNHEY and CDR2 as SMNVEV (reference sequence). The CDR3 has 15 amino acids. The CDR3 bases are TGTGCCAGCAGTATGACAGCCAGCTCCTACAATGAGCAGTTCTTC. It codes for CASSMTASSYNEQFF.

The V and J genes are TRBV7-3 and TRBJ2-3, with 7 bases matching TRBD2. Germline V lookup: CDR1 SGHTA, CDR2 FQGTGA. Trimming removed 4 bases from V and 5 bases from J; junction bases left unmatched: 15. CDR3 length: 17 residues. Here the CDR3 reads CASSSRGSGVSGDTQYF. The CDR3 region has the DNA TGTGCCAGCAGCTCCCGGGGCAGCGGGGTTTCTGGAGATACGCAGTATTTT.

This chain joins TRBV27 and TRBJ2-3; D possibly corresponds to TRBD1 (6 bases). CDR3 length: 14 residues. CDR1 MNHEY and CDR2 SMNVEV come from the germline V gene (reference sequence). V lost 2 bases and J 10 bases, leaving 16 bases between the germline ends. The CDR3 protein is CASSLRVRGQPQYF. In DNA, the CDR3 is TGTGCCAGCAGTTTACGGGTTAGGGGACAACCGCAGTATTTT.

This chain joins TRBV15 and TRBJ2-7; TRBD1 matches at 9 bases. With V trimmed by 7 bases and J by 6 bases, 10 bases remained unmatched. This CDR3 contains 14 residues. The germline V gene encodes CDR1 LNHNV and CDR2 YYDKDF (reference sequence). CDR3 protein: CATNPDRGVGEQYF. For the CDR3, the DNA is TGTGCCACCAATCCGGACAGGGGAGTGGGCGAGCAGTACTTC.

There are a few counts of this clonotype. The chain links TRBV9 to TRBJ1-2; D may be TRBD1 (5 bases). The CDR3 totals 14 residues. Trimming removed 5 bases from V and 3 bases from J, with 14 bases in between. Germline-derived CDR1 and CDR2 are SGDLS and YYNGEE. CDR3 DNA sequence: TGTGCCAGCAGTTGGGGGAGACGCGACTATGGCTACACCTTC. This gives the protein CASSWGRRDYGYTF.

A few counts support this clonotype. This chain connects TRBV12-3 or TRBV12-4 to TRBJ1-5, with D uncertain. Trimming shortened V by 1 base and J by 6 bases, and 10 bases separated the two germline ends. The CDR3 sequence is 14 residues long. CDR3 coding DNA: TGTGCCAGCAGTTTAGTTTCCCTGGGTCAGCCCCAGCATTTT. It yields the protein CASSLVSLGQPQHF.

The chain joins TRBV6-6 to TRBJ2-6; 9 bases match TRBD1. CDR1 and CDR2 from the germline V gene are MNHNY and SVGAGI (reference sequence). V was pared by 2 bases and J by 4 bases, with 12 bases of the junction left unmatched. The CDR3 consists of 19 residues. The CDR3 DNA is TGTGCCAGCAGTTACCGGCCGGGACAGGGTACGTCAGGGGCCAACGTCCTGACTTTC. Protein product: CASSYRPGQGTSGANVLTF.

The table lists this clonotype with a few counts. This chain joins TRBV27 and TRBJ2-7, with 10 bases that match TRBD1. CDR3 length: 15 residues. J gave up 4 bases and V 3 bases, and 6 bases lay outside the gene matches. Per germline, CDR1 MNHEY and CDR2 SMNVEV (reference sequence). CDR3 region: CASSFGRDRGYEQYF. The CDR3 DNA is TGTGCCAGCAGTTTCGGAAGGGACAGGGGATACGAGCAGTACTTC.

This rearrangement joins TRBV24-1 to TRBJ2-7, with 9 positions matching TRBD1. V lost 3 bases, J lost 2 bases, and 7 bases stayed unmatched. Germline CDR1 is KGHDR and CDR2 is SFDVKD. This CDR3 contains 16 residues. CDR3 bases: TGTGCCACCAGTGATCCCAGACAGGGGGTGCCCTACGAGCAGTACTTC. It encodes CATSDPRQGVPYEQYF.

In this sample, this clonotype turned up many times. V gene TRBV25-1 combines with J gene TRBJ2-7; D ambiguous. Germline-derived CDR1 and CDR2 are MGHDK and SYGVNS. Trimming cost V 4 bases and J 4 bases, with 5 bases left between them. This CDR3 is 11 amino acids long. This CDR3 is CASSGKYEQYF. CDR3 in DNA: TGTGCCAGCAGTGGAAAATACGAGCAGTACTTC.

Notes on this clonotype: One end of the junction varies from germline; a read error may be responsible. This chain uses TRBV7-2 with TRBJ1-6; a possible D gene is TRBD1 (5 bases). The CDR3 runs 15 residues. The germline CDR1 and CDR2 sequences are SGHTA and FQGNSA. CDR3: CASSSNPGEGKPFHF. DNA of the CDR3: TGTGCCAGCAGCTCTAACCCTGGGGAGGGGAAACCCTTCCACTTT.

This clonotype showed up just a few times. The chain links TRBV13 to TRBJ1-1, with D possibly TRBD1 on 5 matching bases. Trimming took off 3 bases at V and 1 base at J, with 12 bases between the two ends. The CDR3 length is 15 residues. Germline V gene sequence: CDR1 PRHDT, CDR2 FYEKMQ (reference sequence). DNA for the CDR3: TGTGCCAGCAGCTTTTATACAGGACAGAACACTGAAGCTTTCTTT. Amino acids: CASSFYTGQNTEAFF.

The J gene is TRBJ1-1, the V gene TRBV2; 7 nucleotides agree with TRBD1. V trimming: 6 bases; J trimming: 7 bases; junction bases outside the gene matches: 11. This CDR3 region has 14 residues. Germline-derived CDR1 and CDR2 are SNHLY and FYNNEI. CDR3 coding DNA: TGTGCCAGCAGGCGAAACGACAGGGCCAATGAAGCTTTCTTT. This translates into CASRRNDRANEAFF.

This clonotype was counted between two and nine times. The rearrangement uses TRBV24-1 and TRBJ2-3; 10 nucleotides align to TRBD1. CDR1 and CDR2 (germline): KGHDR, SFDVKD. The CDR3 loop spans 15 amino acids. Trimming at V came to 3 bases and at J to 5 bases, leaving 4 bases not matched to a gene. This CDR3 reads CATSDRTGGIDTQYF. The DNA for the CDR3 is TGTGCCACCAGTGATCGGACAGGGGGGATAGATACGCAGTATTTT.

V gene TRBV20-1 combines with J gene TRBJ2-3, with 10 bases matching TRBD2. This CDR3 is built from 16 residues. Germline CDR1 reads DFQATT; CDR2 reads SNEGSKA (reference sequence). With 3 bases clipped from V and 3 bases from J, the junction kept 9 bases outside the gene matches. CDR3 in DNA: TGCAGTGCTAGTAATCCTAGCGGGGGTAGTACAGATACGCAGTATTTT. Amino acids: CSASNPSGGSTDTQYF.

The V gene is TRBV7-9, the J gene TRBJ2-1; D not resolved. CDR1 and CDR2 from the germline V gene are SEHNR and FQNEAQ (reference sequence). V lost 3 bases, J lost 0 bases, and 9 bases lay in between. The CDR3 has 15 amino acids. The DNA of the CDR3 is TGTGCCAGCAGCTTTGGCCTAGGCTCCTACAATGAGCAGTTCTTC. This codes for CASSFGLGSYNEQFF.

This clonotype has at least ten counts. The V gene is TRBV6-5, the J gene TRBJ2-1; D not certain. The V end was cut by 3 bases, the J end by 9 bases, with 12 bases between. The length of the CDR3 is 13 residues. CDR1 and CDR2 (germline): MNHEY, SVGAGI. As DNA, the CDR3 is TGTGCCAGCAGTTATAATCAGGTCGGTGAGCAGTTCTTC. The encoded protein is CASSYNQVGEQFF.

The chain employs TRBV7-9 and TRBJ2-2, with D possibly called TRBD1 or TRBD2 (5 bases each). Trimming removed 5 bases from V and 0 bases from J, with 13 bases in between. This CDR3 region has 16 residues. Germline CDR1 and CDR2: SEHNR and FQNEAQ (reference sequence). This CDR3 is CASSPARDPNTGELFF. The CDR3 DNA sequence: TGTGCCAGCAGCCCCGCACGGGACCCGAACACCGGGGAGCTGTTTTTT.

This chain links TRBV29-1 with TRBJ2-1, with D perhaps TRBD2 (6 bases). With 3 bases removed from V and 10 bases from J, the gap between germline ends came to 13 bases. The CDR3 consists of 12 residues. Germline assignment: CDR1 SQVTM and CDR2 ANQGSEA. In DNA form, the CDR3 reads TGCAGCGTTGACGGAACGGGGGTCGAGCAGTTCTTC. It is translated as CSVDGTGVEQFF.

This clonotype was observed at least ten times. This chain uses TRBV15 with TRBJ2-7; no clear D. The CDR3 loop spans 14 amino acids. The germline gives CDR1 LNHNV, CDR2 YYDKDF (reference sequence). With 3 bases removed from V and 3 bases from J, the gap between germline ends came to 12 bases. The CDR3 is CATSSTPMDYEQYF. In nucleotides, the CDR3 is TGTGCCACCAGCAGTACGCCGATGGACTACGAGCAGTACTTC.

This clonotype was detected ten times or more. The CDR3: CASSVGLITDTQYF. The DNA of the CDR3 is TGTGCCAGCAGCGTCGGACTAATCACAGATACGCAGTATTTT. The chain combines TRBV7-2 with TRBJ2-3, with D perhaps matching TRBD2 (6 bases). Trimming shortened V by 5 bases and J by 2 bases, and 11 bases separated the two germline ends. The CDR3 totals 14 residues. Germline V gene sequence: CDR1 SGHTA, CDR2 FQGNSA.